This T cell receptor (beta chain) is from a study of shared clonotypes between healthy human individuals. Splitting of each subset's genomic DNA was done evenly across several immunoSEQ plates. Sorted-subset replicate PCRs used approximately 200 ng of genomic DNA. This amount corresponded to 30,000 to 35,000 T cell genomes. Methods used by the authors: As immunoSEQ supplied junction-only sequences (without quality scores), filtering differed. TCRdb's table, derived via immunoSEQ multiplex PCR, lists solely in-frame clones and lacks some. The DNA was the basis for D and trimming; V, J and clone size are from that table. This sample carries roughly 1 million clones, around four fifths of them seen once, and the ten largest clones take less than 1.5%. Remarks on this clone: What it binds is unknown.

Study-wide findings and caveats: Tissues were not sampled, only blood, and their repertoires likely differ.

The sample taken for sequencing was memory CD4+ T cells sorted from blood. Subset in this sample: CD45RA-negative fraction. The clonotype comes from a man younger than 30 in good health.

The CDR3 here is CAISYGGETQYF. DNA for the CDR3: TGTGCCATCAGTTACGGGGGGGAGACCCAGTACTTC. The rearrangement links TRBV10-3 to TRBJ2-5; TRBD2 matches at 7 bases. Germline V CDR1 and CDR2: ENHRY, SYGVKD. V trimming: 5 bases; J trimming: 5 bases; junction bases outside the gene matches: 2. CDR3 length: 12 residues.